Sequencing of this TCR beta chain was carried out in a study of T cell repertoires in cytomegalovirus infection. Overall study: Epitope selection comprised recently identified HLA-C-restricted CMV epitopes and well-studied HLA-B-restricted CMV epitopes. Evidence of both CMV infection and a matching HLA type came from public TCR beta signatures. Study findings and constraints: Cumulated frequencies of public TCR beta families served to identify carriers of CMV plus the relevant HLA. HLA-C-restricted, CMV-specific TCR beta clonotypes were dominant ex vivo.

As concerns this clonotype: The antigen is undetermined.

CDR1 is SGHAT, CDR2 FQNNGV, per germline. The CDR3 totals 18 residues. J lost 0 bases, V lost 5 bases, and 14 bases had no gene match. Each CDR3 protein gets one entry after TCRdb re-called the reads with MiXCR. The top ten clones hold over 13% of a sample with some 940,000 distinct CDR3 sequences, more than 25% of them seen once. The input for sequencing was cultured CD8+ T cells from PBMCs, taken from culture after CMV antigen stimulation. V and J are TRBV11-2 and TRBJ2-5; 8 nucleotides line up with TRBD2. This TCR came from a human donor in good health (CMV status not recorded). Some clones in this sample may be carry-over from other donors' samples. The CDR3 sequence is CASSKRLGLVKYQETQYF. CDR3 bases: TGTGCCAGCAGCAAAAGACTGGGACTAGTCAAATACCAAGAGACCCAGTACTTC.